These 14 T cell receptor beta chains originate from one sample sequenced in a study of blood T cell repertoires in COVID-19. Some clones are missing from TCRdb's copy, which holds only in-frame ones; the method was immunoSEQ multiplex PCR. This repertoire shows about 140,000 clones, 75% to 80% found once; its top ten account for 2.5% to 3.5%. The sample taken for sequencing was PBMCs or T cells enriched from blood (not recorded which). These receptors were obtained from a woman between 50 and 59 years old who had recovered from COVID-19.

The chain carries TRBV15 and TRBJ1-6; no definite D call. The V end was cut by 1 base, the J end by 9 bases, with 7 bases between. CDR3 length: 13 residues. Per the germline V gene, CDR1 is LNHNV and CDR2 is YYDKDF (reference sequence). In DNA form, the CDR3 reads TGTGCCACCAGCAGAGGCAGAGGTTCACCCCTCCACTTT. It encodes CATSRGRGSPLHF.

The chain carries TRBV28 and TRBJ1-1; unclear D gene. The V and J ends lost 5 bases and 0 bases respectively, with 7 bases between them. The CDR3 covers 13 residues. The germline V gene has CDR1 MDHEN and CDR2 SYDVKM. CDR3 coding DNA: TGTGCCAGCAGTCTACTGGTGAACACTGAAGCTTTCTTT. Amino acid sequence: CASSLLVNTEAFF.

V and J are TRBV6-2 or TRBV6-3 and TRBJ1-1; D might be TRBD1 (6 bases). Trimming shortened V by 4 bases and J by 0 bases, and 15 bases separated the two germline ends. The CDR3 sequence is 16 residues long. Germline CDR1 and CDR2: MNHEY and SVGEGT. The chain's CDR3 is CASSFPGHRLNTEAFF. The CDR3 DNA is TGTGCCAGCAGTTTCCCGGGACACCGATTGAACACTGAAGCTTTCTTT.

This chain joins TRBV18 and TRBJ2-1, with D uncertain. Germline CDR1 KGHSH, CDR2 LQKENI. The CDR3 extends over 11 amino acids. Trimming cost V 3 bases and J 8 bases, with 5 bases left between them. In DNA form, the CDR3 reads TGTGCCAGCTCACCTACTGATGAGCAGTTCTTC. Translation: CASSPTDEQFF.

The chain joins TRBV7-8 to TRBJ2-3; no definite D call. The germline CDR1 and CDR2 sequences are SGHVS and FQNEAQ. CDR3 size: 13 residues. Trimming removed 4 bases from V and 2 bases from J, with 7 bases in between. Here the CDR3 reads CASSYSNTDTQYF. CDR3 in DNA: TGTGCCAGCAGCTATTCTAACACAGATACGCAGTATTTT.

The chain has TRBV2 and TRBJ1-4; D ambiguous. This CDR3 contains 15 residues. With 7 bases removed from V and 7 bases from J, the gap between germline ends came to 19 bases. Germline CDR1 and CDR2: SNHLY and FYNNEI. As DNA, the CDR3 is TGTGCCAGCACCGAGGGTTCCGCTTGGGGTGAAAAACTGTTTTTT. Encoded protein: CASTEGSAWGEKLFF.

V usage is TRBV10-3 and J usage is TRBJ2-7, with 10 nucleotides matching TRBD1. The V segment lost 4 bases and the J segment 3 bases; nucleotides outside the gene matches: 6. Germline assignment: CDR1 ENHRY and CDR2 SYGVKD. There are 15 residues in the CDR3. CDR3 in amino acids: CAISASDRGVYEQYF. The DNA for the CDR3 is TGTGCCATCAGTGCCTCGGACAGGGGGGTCTACGAGCAGTACTTC.

This clone turned up a few times. The chain employs TRBV24-1 and TRBJ2-7; tentatively, D is TRBD1 (6 bases). V was shortened by 4 bases and J by 7 bases, with 13 bases between the two germline ends. Per the germline V gene, CDR1 is KGHDR and CDR2 is SFDVKD. The CDR3 contains 13 residues. The CDR3 loop reads CATSEPGVVEQYF. The CDR3 DNA reads as TGTGCCACCAGTGAGCCAGGGGTTGTGGAGCAGTACTTC.

This chain uses TRBV4-1 with TRBJ1-2, with D possibly matching TRBD1 (6 bases). CDR3 size: 15 residues. Trimming pared 3 bases from V and 8 bases from J, leaving 19 bases between. CDR1 is MGHRA, CDR2 YSYEKL, per germline. The chain's CDR3 is CASSQDRDRRSGYTF. The CDR3 nucleotides read TGCGCCAGCAGCCAGGACAGAGACAGGCGTTCGGGCTACACCTTC.

The chain carries TRBV28 and TRBJ2-1; D might be TRBD2 (6 bases). V dropped 5 bases and J dropped 0 bases, with 11 bases sitting between them. In germline, CDR1 is MDHEN, CDR2 SYDVKM. The CDR3 contains 15 residues. In DNA form, the CDR3 reads TGTGCCAGCAGTGTAGCGGATAGCTCCTACAATGAGCAGTTCTTC. It translates to CASSVADSSYNEQFF. Filled out from reference TRBV28 and TRBJ2-1, the complete variable domain reads DVKVTQSSRYLVKRTGEKVFLECVQDMDHENMFWYRQDPGLGLRLIYFSYDVKMKEKGDIPEGYSVSREKKERFSLILESASTNQTSMYLCASSVADSSYNEQFFGPGTRLTVL.

The chain is built from TRBV5-1 and TRBJ1-4; TRBD1 is a possible D gene (5 bases). The CDR3 contains 15 residues. The V end lost 1 base, the J end lost 6 bases, and 13 bases lay between the germline ends. Per the germline V gene, CDR1 is SGHRS and CDR2 is YFSETQ. In DNA, the CDR3 is TGCGCCAGCAGCTTGAGGGGAGGTGTAGATGAAAAACTGTTTTTT. It yields the protein CASSLRGGVDEKLFF. The full variable domain, its missing parts supplied by reference TRBV5-1 and TRBJ1-4, is KAGVTQTPRYLIKTRGQQVTLSCSPISGHRSVSWYQQTPGQGLQFLFEYFSETQRNKGNFPGRFSGRQFSNSRSEMNVSTLELGDSALYLCASSLRGGVDEKLFFGSGTQLSVL.

This rearrangement joins TRBV9 to TRBJ1-3; TRBD1 agrees at 7 bases. The CDR3 has 19 amino acids. Losses at the gene ends were 4 bases for V and 0 bases for J; bases not matched to a gene: 16. Germline loops: CDR1 SGDLS, CDR2 YYNGEE. CDR3 sequence (DNA): TGTGCCAGCAGCCCCACCCTGGGACAGTCCAGAACCTCTGGAAACACCATATATTTT. This sequence encodes CASSPTLGQSRTSGNTIYF.

CDR3: CASSLFAGGPYEQYF. The CDR3 nucleotides read TGTGCCAGCAGTTTATTCGCAGGGGGCCCCTACGAGCAGTACTTC. This chain joins TRBV27 and TRBJ2-7; 8 bases align to TRBD1. Germline-derived CDR1 and CDR2 are MNHEY and SMNVEV (reference sequence). Germline trimming cut 1 base from V and 2 bases from J; bases unmatched to any gene: 4. This CDR3 contains 15 residues.

The V call is TRBV24-1, the J call TRBJ2-1; the match to TRBD1 covers 11 bases. This CDR3 is 16 amino acids long. Looked up from germline, CDR1 is KGHDR and CDR2 is SFDVKD. Trimming took 0 bases from V and 7 from J; bases not matched to a gene: 4. This CDR3 reads CATSDLGQGAKNEQFF. Here the CDR3 DNA reads TGTGCCACCAGTGATTTGGGACAGGGGGCTAAGAATGAGCAGTTCTTC.